This TCR beta chain is drawn from a study of cytomegalovirus exposure and HLA in healthy donors. The germline V and J ends were trimmed by 2 bases and 5 bases, with 18 bases remaining between them. This CDR3 spans 16 amino acids. Germline V gene lookup returns CDR1 MNHNY and CDR2 SVGAGI (reference sequence). Primers included in the PCR were 60 Vbeta and 13 Jbeta primers. Assay used: immunoSEQ multiplex PCR; TCRdb lists only in-frame clones, some missing. The sample lists over 75,000 clones, roughly 80% occurring once. The rearrangement joins TRBV6-6 to TRBJ2-5; the D gene is possibly TRBD2 (6 bases). Sequenced material: PBMCs. This TCR was sampled from a man aged 50 or older in good health and CMV-seropositive. CDR3 nucleotide sequence: TGTGCCAGCAGTTACACCGGGACTGCGCTCCGGGAGACCCAGTACTTC. Translating gives CASSYTGTALRETQYF.